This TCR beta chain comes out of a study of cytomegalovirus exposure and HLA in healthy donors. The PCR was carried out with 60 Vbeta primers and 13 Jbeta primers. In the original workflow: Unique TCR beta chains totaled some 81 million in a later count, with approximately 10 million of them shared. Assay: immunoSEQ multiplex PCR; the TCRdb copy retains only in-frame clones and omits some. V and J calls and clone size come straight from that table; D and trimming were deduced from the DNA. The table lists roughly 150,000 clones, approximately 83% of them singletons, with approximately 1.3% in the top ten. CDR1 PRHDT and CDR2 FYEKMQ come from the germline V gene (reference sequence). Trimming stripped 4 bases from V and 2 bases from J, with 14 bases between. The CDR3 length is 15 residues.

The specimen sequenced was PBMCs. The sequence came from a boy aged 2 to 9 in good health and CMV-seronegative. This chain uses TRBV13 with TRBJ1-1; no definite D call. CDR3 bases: TGTGCCAGCAGCTGGGAGACTTATGCCAACACTGAAGCTTTCTTT. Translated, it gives CASSWETYANTEAFF.